This T cell receptor (beta chain) stems from a study of OX40 agonist ivuxolimab in advanced cancers. About the study: Dose-escalation cases comprised hepatocellular carcinoma, melanoma, renal cell or head and neck cancer. The dose-escalation cohort was over 65% male, with a mean age of around 60 years, ranging about 23 to 80. Whole-study findings and limits: CD4+ and CD8+ T cells in blood underwent clonal expansion by week 6 at 0.1 to 3.0 mg/kg. Among patients with partial responses at 0.1-3.0 mg/kg, clonal expansion was among the lowest.

TCRdb's copy holds only in-frame clones and misses some; the assay was immunoSEQ multiplex PCR. Of tens of thousands of clones in the sample, roughly four fifths are singletons; the top ten hold roughly 2.1%. Comment on this clone: Its matching antigen is unknown.

The CDR3 is 14 amino acids. Trimming removed 2 bases from V and 2 bases from J, with 8 bases in between. Germline CDR1 LGHNT, CDR2 FRNRAP. V usage is TRBV12-5 and J usage is TRBJ2-3; D unclear. Sequencing was performed on CD4+ or CD8+ T cells sorted from blood, taken in a trial of the OX40 agonist ivuxolimab. The receptor's source is an adult with an advanced solid tumor such as melanoma, head and neck, liver or kidney cancer. CDR3 DNA: TGTGCTAGTGGTTTGTCGCTAGTCACAGATACGCAGTATTTT. This translates into CASGLSLVTDTQYF.